This T cell receptor (beta chain) was identified in a study of blood T cell repertoires in COVID-19. Study overall: Acute and convalescent COVID-19 specimens originated in the United States, Italy and Spain. Sources were T cells, B-cell-depleted T cells, or PBMCs; the material itself was cDNA or gDNA.

This clone was found once. The trim removed 4 bases at V and 2 bases at J, leaving 5 bases unmatched. Germline-derived CDR1 and CDR2 are LNHDA and SQIVND (reference sequence). This CDR3 spans 15 amino acids. Methods used by the authors: Amplification of reference gene primers provided the estimated nucleated cell counts. Sequenced by immunoSEQ multiplex PCR; TCRdb stores in-frame clones only, minus some. V and J calls and clone size are given by that table; D and trimming were obtained from the DNA. The sample yields 240,000 or so clones, about four fifths seen once. This TCR was sampled from a woman younger than 30 with acute or convalescent COVID-19. The sequencing sample was made of peripheral blood. The rearrangement uses TRBV19 and TRBJ1-5; TRBD1 agrees at 7 bases. CDR3 nucleotide sequence: TGTGCCAGTAGTACCATCACAGGGGGCAATCAGCCCCAGCATTTT. Residues: CASSTITGGNQPQHF.